This TCR beta chain was captured by sequencing in a study of blood T cell repertoires in COVID-19 (dated by TCRdb to about 2020). About the investigation overall: Samples covering the acute and convalescent phases of COVID-19 were provided by collaborators in the United States, Italy and Spain. Subjects who had been exposed to COVID-19, were actively infected with it, or had recovered from it provided the deeply sampled blood TCRbeta repertoires that made up the dataset. Where HLA class I and class II types were available, the types were taken from metadata supplied by the sample provider, not from assay-based typing. Samples were obtained from the ongoing ImmuneRACE study (first 160 participants) and from some 1,200 subjects provided by 6 global collaborators. A freely available public database, intended as a resource for researchers studying the immune response to SARS-CoV-2, is where the repertoires were released. The prospective study material was composed of cDNA or gDNA derived from T cells, B-cell-depleted T cells, or PBMCs. A de-identified subject ID, COVID-19 status, age in years and sex were almost always included in the sample metadata. Beyond this particular receptor, the publication reports: Clinical and demographic metadata were provided uncurated, with the amount varying by source and participant.

The germline V gene gives CDR1 as SGHDN and CDR2 as FVKESK. Cut back by 2 bases and 1 base, the V and J ends lie 11 bases apart. The CDR3 contains 15 residues, cysteine and phenylalanine counted. Here the CDR3 DNA is all that survives: 45 bases in frame from base 1. Each collaborating institution followed its own protocols to collect whole blood in K2EDTA tubes. For TCRbeta analysis, collaborators shipped samples in one of three forms: frozen whole blood, isolated PBMCs, or DNA extracted from either of those sample types. TCRbeta CDR3 regions were amplified from genomic DNA by means of the immunoSEQ Assay, a bias-controlled multiplex PCR. The authors processed their data as follows. Nucleated cell counts per sample were estimated from amplification of reference gene primers within the assay. To quantify the absolute abundance of each unique TCRbeta CDR3 rearrangement, sequence reads were collapsed and filtered. For each sample, productive Simpson clonality was calculated as the square root of Simpson's diversity index over productive rearrangements. The table comes from immuneACCESS by way of TCRdb, which keeps in-frame sequences with V and J called. Part of the clones is missing from these tables; in studies checked, under half for an unresolved V gene and the rest for unknown reasons. V, J and clone size were drawn from that table, and D and trimming were deduced from the DNA. The sample table holds roughly 200,000 clones, of which approximately 88% were seen once. The leading ten clones occupy 27% of the sample.

With respect to this clone: This clone's antigen is unknown. No base quality information exists; no much larger clone differs at one position.

The sequence links TRBV14 to TRBJ2-5; a weak D assignment points to TRBD1 (6 bases agree). The receptor's source is a man aged 40-50 years with acute or convalescent COVID-19. Sequencing was carried out using peripheral blood. The CDR3 region reads CASSQFRDIQETQYF. The bases read TGTGCCAGCAGCCAATTCAGGGACATCCAAGAGACCCAGTACTTC.